A single sample gave rise to the 11 T cell receptor beta chains below, sequenced in a study of CXCR3-negative and CXCR3-positive naive CD8 T cells. Their recognized antigens are unknown. Findings and limits, study-wide: Researchers report that CXCR3-positive naive cells carry more hydrophobic TRB CDR3s than CXCR3-negative naive cells.

Carrying UMI labels, the TRB cDNA libraries were prepared through 5' RACE. TCRdb re-called the 5' RACE reads and gives one entry per CDR3 protein, without DNA. Its table records 49,000 or so distinct CDR3 sequences. The sample was naive CXCR3+ CD8+ T cells from blood. Subset of the sample: CD45RO-CCR7+CD27+CD95- naive CD8+ T cells expressing CXCR3 (TNR3+). The receptors stem from a human donor in good health. Some clones in this sample may be carry-over from other donors' samples.

This CDR3 reads CASGTGTYNEQFF. The chain couples TRBV7-6 to TRBJ2-1; TCRdb reports TRBD1, a call that lacks DNA to check it against. Germline-derived CDR1 and CDR2 are SGHVS and FNYEAQ. The CDR3 has 13 residues.

V and J are TRBV6-2 or TRBV6-3 and TRBJ2-7; TCRdb gives TRBD1 as the D gene, but with no DNA this cannot be confirmed. CDR1 is MNHEY, CDR2 SVGEGT, per germline. The CDR3 totals 16 residues. CDR3 loop: CASSPLDRGGDDEQYF.

The V gene is TRBV20-1, the J gene TRBJ1-1; TCRdb's D call, TRBD1, is unchecked because there is no DNA. Germline lookup yields CDR1 DFQATT and CDR2 SNEGSKA (reference sequence). The CDR3 runs 15 residues. Here the CDR3 reads CSASKGSTMNTEAFF.

V usage is TRBV20-1 and J usage is TRBJ1-2. This CDR3 has 13 amino acids. Germline CDR1 and CDR2: DFQATT and SNEGSKA (reference sequence). CDR3 in amino acids: CSASWTEVYGYTF.

The chain uses TRBV10-3 and TRBJ2-1. The germline V gene has CDR1 ENHRY and CDR2 SYGVKD. This CDR3 contains 12 residues. The CDR3 region is CAIREGGDEQFF.

The chain recombines TRBV20-1 with TRBJ2-2; TCRdb's assignment of TRBD1 cannot be checked, as there is no DNA. CDR1 DFQATT and CDR2 SNEGSKA come from the germline V gene (reference sequence). This CDR3 contains 16 residues. CDR3 sequence reads: CSATHRDRGYTGELFF.

The V and J genes are TRBV12-3 or TRBV12-4 and TRBJ2-1; there is no DNA to check the TCRdb D call of TRBD2. This CDR3 is 18 amino acids long. CDR3 region: CASSRTGTSGGKSHEQFF.

The chain links TRBV19 to TRBJ2-1; TCRdb designates TRBD1, a call that cannot be tested without DNA. Germline V lookup: CDR1 LNHDA, CDR2 SQIVND (reference sequence). The CDR3 is 16 amino acids. CDR3 residues: CASSIPGQAFYNEQFF.

The V and J genes are TRBV9 and TRBJ1-4; as DNA is missing, the TRBD1 call by TCRdb cannot be tested. CDR1 is SGDLS, CDR2 YYNGEE, per germline. The CDR3 is 13 amino acids. The CDR3 sequence is CASRGSGDEKLFF.

This chain uses TRBV6-2 or TRBV6-3 with TRBJ2-1; TCRdb returns TRBD1, unconfirmable since there is no DNA. The germline CDR1 and CDR2 sequences are MNHEY and SVGEGT. CDR3 length: 13 residues. The CDR3 loop reads CASSFTRGNEQFF.

The chain recombines TRBV7-9 with TRBJ1-2. The CDR3 sequence is 13 residues long. Germline V CDR1 and CDR2: SEHNR, FQNEAQ (reference sequence). CDR3 in amino acids: CASSLEVNYGYTF.